The 6 T cell receptor beta chains presented below share a single source sample, sequenced in a study of OX40 agonist ivuxolimab in advanced cancers. Libraries were prepared by immunoSEQ multiplex PCR; TCRdb keeps only in-frame clonotypes and omits some of them. Of over 30,000 clones in the sample, around 84% were seen once. The source material was CD4+ or CD8+ T cells sorted from blood, sampled in a trial of the OX40 agonist ivuxolimab. The receptor set was obtained from an adult with an advanced solid tumor such as melanoma, head and neck, liver or kidney cancer.

The chain recombines TRBV6-1 with TRBJ2-7, with TRBD1 as a possible D gene (6 bases). Looked up from germline, CDR1 is MNHNS and CDR2 is SASEGT. V was trimmed by 5 bases and J by 4 bases, leaving 9 bases between them. This CDR3 is built from 12 residues. DNA of the CDR3: TGTGCCAGCAGTAAGCAGGGGTACGAGCAGTACTTC. Amino acids: CASSKQGYEQYF.

The V call is TRBV9, the J call TRBJ2-2, with D possibly being TRBD2 (6 bases). V was clipped by 3 bases and J by 2 bases, with 17 bases between them. The V gene's germline CDR1 is SGDLS and CDR2 YYNGEE. The length of the CDR3 is 17 residues. The CDR3 is CASSASRTGANTGELFF. The CDR3 region has the DNA TGTGCCAGCAGCGCCTCCCGGACGGGAGCTAACACCGGGGAGCTGTTTTTT.

The chain carries TRBV28 and TRBJ2-4; 9 bases agree with TRBD1. CDR3 length: 14 residues. V trimming: 2 bases; J trimming: 8 bases; junction bases outside the gene matches: 4. Looked up from germline, CDR1 is MDHEN and CDR2 is SYDVKM. The CDR3 DNA sequence: TGTGCCAGCAGTTTAGGGGACAGGGTGGACATTCAGTACTTC. It yields the protein CASSLGDRVDIQYF.

This clone was observed a few times. The chain uses TRBV7-3 and TRBJ2-7; 10 bases fit TRBD2. The CDR3 length is 13 residues. Germline V gene data show CDR1 as SGHTA and CDR2 as FQGTGA. The V and J ends lost 5 bases and 7 bases, in that order; junction bases with no gene match: 5. DNA for the CDR3: TGTGCCAGCAGCCGAGCGGGAGGGGAGGAGCAGTACTTC. Its translation is CASSRAGGEEQYF.

The V call is TRBV30, the J call TRBJ1-5, with D perhaps matching TRBD1 (5 bases). CDR3 length equals 13 residues. Per germline, CDR1 GTSNPN and CDR2 SVGIG (reference sequence). V was shortened by 3 bases and J by 7 bases, with 13 bases between the two germline ends. In DNA form, the CDR3 reads TGTGCCTGGAGCCGAAGGGGATGGCAGCCCCAGCATTTT. It translates to CAWSRRGWQPQHF.

The chain uses TRBV5-1 and TRBJ1-5; D remains unclear. V gave up 4 bases and J gave up 5 bases, with 10 bases separating them. Germline V gene lookup returns CDR1 SGHRS and CDR2 YFSETQ. This CDR3 has 13 residues. CDR3 protein: CASSAADDQPQHF. CDR3 in DNA: TGCGCCAGCAGCGCGGCAGATGATCAGCCCCAGCATTTT. Combining the CDR3 with reference TRBV5-1 and TRBJ1-5 gives the whole variable domain KAGVTQTPRYLIKTRGQQVTLSCSPISGHRSVSWYQQTPGQGLQFLFEYFSETQRNKGNFPGRFSGRQFSNSRSEMNVSTLELGDSALYLCASSAADDQPQHFGDGTRLSIL.